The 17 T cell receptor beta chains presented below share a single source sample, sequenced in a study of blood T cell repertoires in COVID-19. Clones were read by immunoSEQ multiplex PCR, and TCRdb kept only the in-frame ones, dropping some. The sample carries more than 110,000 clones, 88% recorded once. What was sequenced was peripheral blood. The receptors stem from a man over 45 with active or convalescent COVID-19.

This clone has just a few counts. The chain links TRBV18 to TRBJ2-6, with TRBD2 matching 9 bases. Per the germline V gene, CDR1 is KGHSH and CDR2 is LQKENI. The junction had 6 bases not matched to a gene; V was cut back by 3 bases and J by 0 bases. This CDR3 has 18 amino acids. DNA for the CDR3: TGTGCCAGCTCACCGATAGCGGGAGTCCCCTCTGGGGCCAACGTCCTGACTTTC. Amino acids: CASSPIAGVPSGANVLTF. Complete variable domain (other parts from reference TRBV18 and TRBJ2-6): NAGVMQNPRHLVRRRGQEARLRCSPMKGHSHVYWYRQLPEEGLKFMVYLQKENIIDESGMPKERFSAEFPKEGPSILRIQQVVRGDSAAYFCASSPIAGVPSGANVLTFGAGSRLTVL.

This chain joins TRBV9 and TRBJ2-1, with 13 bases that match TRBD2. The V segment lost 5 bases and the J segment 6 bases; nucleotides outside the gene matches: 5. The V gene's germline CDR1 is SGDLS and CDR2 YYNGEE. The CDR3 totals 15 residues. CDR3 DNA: TGTGCCAGCAGGTCCGGGACTAGCGGGACCAATGAGCAGTTCTTC. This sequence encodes CASRSGTSGTNEQFF.

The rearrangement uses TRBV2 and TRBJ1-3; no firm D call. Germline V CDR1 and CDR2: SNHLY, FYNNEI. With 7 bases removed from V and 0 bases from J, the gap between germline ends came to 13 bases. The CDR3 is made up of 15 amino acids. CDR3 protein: CASNELGSSGNTIYF. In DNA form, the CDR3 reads TGTGCCAGCAATGAGTTAGGGAGCTCTGGAAACACCATATATTTT.

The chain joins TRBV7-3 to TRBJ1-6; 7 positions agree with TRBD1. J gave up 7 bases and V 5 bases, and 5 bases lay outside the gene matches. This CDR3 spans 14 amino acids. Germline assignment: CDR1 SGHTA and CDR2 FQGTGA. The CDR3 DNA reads TGTGCCAGCAGCCCCGGGACAGAGAATTCACCCCTCCACTTT. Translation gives CASSPGTENSPLHF.

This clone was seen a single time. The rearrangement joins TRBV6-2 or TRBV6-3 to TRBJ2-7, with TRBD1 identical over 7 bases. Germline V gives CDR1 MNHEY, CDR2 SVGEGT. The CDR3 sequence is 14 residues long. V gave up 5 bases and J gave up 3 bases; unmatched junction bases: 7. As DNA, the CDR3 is TGTGCCAGCAGTAATCACAGGGGTGTCTACGAGCAGTACTTC. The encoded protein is CASSNHRGVYEQYF.

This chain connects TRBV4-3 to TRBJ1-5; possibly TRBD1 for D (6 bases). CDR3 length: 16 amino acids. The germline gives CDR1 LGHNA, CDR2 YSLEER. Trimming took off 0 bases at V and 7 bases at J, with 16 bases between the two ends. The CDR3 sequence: CASSQDRGAGRQPQHF. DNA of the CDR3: TGCGCCAGCAGCCAAGATCGGGGGGCAGGGCGGCAGCCCCAGCATTTT.

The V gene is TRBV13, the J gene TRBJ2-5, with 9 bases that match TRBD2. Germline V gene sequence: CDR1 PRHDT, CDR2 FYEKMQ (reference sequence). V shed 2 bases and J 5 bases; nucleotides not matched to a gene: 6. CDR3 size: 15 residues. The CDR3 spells CASSLRGGRGETQYF. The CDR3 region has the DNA TGTGCCAGCAGCTTACGGGGCGGGAGGGGGGAGACCCAGTACTTC.

The DNA of the CDR3 is TGCAGCGGGGGGGGATCCATAGCGGGAGGGTCCACCGGGGAGCTGTTTTTT. This sequence encodes CSGGGSIAGGSTGELFF. This sequence joins TRBV29-1 and TRBJ2-2; the match to TRBD2 covers 11 bases. The junction had 14 bases not matched to a gene; V was cut back by 7 bases and J by 4 bases. The CDR3 runs 17 residues. Germline-derived CDR1 and CDR2 are SQVTM and ANQGSEA.

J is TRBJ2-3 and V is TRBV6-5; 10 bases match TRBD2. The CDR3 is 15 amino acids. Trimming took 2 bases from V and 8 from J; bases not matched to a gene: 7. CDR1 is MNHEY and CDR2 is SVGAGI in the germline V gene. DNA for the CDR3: TGTGCCAGCAGTTACACTAGCGGGGATTGGGGTACGCAGTATTTT. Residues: CASSYTSGDWGTQYF.

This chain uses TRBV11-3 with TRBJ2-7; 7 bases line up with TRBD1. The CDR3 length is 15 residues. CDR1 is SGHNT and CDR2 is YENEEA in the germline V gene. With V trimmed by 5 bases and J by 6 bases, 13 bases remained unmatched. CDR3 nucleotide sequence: TGTGCCAGCAGCGCCGGGACAGCCAGGATGGGCGAGCAGTACTTC. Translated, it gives CASSAGTARMGEQYF.

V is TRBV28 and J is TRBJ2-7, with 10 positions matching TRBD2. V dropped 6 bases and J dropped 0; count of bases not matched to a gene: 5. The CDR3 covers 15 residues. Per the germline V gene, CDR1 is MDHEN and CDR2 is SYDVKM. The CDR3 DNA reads TGTGCCAGCAGGGGTCCTAGCGGGAGCTCCTACGAGCAGTACTTC. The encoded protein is CASRGPSGSSYEQYF.

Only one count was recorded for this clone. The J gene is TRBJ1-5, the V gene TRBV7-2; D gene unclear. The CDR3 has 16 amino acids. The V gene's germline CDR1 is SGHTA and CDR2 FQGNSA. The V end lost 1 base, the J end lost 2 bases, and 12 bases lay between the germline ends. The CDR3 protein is CASSLGGGPGNQPQHF. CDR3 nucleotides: TGTGCCAGCAGCTTAGGAGGAGGGCCGGGCAATCAGCCCCAGCATTTT.

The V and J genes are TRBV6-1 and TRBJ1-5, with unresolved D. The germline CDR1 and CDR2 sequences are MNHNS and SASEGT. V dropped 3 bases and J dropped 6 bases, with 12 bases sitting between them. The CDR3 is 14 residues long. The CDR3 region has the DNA TGTGCCAGCAGTGAGTCAGGTCCCACTCAGCCCCAGCATTTT. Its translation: CASSESGPTQPQHF.

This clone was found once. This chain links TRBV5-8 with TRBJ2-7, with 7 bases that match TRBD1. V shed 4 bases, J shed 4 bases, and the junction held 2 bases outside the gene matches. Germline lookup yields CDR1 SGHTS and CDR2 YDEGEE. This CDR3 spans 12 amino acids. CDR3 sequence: CASSRDRYEQYF. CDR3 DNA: TGTGCCAGCAGCCGGGACAGATACGAGCAGTACTTC.

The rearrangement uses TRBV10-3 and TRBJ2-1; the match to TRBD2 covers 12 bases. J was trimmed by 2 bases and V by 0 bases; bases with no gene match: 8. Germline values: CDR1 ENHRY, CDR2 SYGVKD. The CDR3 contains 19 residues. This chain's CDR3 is CAISESTGLAGPTYNEQFF. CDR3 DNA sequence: TGTGCCATCAGTGAGTCGACCGGACTAGCGGGACCTACCTACAATGAGCAGTTCTTC.

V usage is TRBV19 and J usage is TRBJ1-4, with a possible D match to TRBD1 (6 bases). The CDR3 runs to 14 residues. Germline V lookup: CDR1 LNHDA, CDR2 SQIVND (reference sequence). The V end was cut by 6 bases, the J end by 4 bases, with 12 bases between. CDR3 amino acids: CASRRDTVNEKLFF. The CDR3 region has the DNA TGTGCCAGTAGGAGGGACACCGTTAATGAAAAACTGTTTTTT.

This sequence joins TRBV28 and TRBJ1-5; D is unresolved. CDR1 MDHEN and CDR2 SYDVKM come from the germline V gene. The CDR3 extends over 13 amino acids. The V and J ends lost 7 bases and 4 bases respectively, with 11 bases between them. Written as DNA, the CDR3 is TGTGCCAGCACGTTGTACACAAATCAGCCCCAGCATTTT. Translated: CASTLYTNQPQHF.